The 5 T cell receptor beta chains in this list originate from one sample, sequenced in a study of shared clonotypes between healthy human individuals. This table comes from immunoSEQ multiplex PCR, and its TCRdb copy is limited to in-frame clones, with some not included. Of 95,000 to 120,000 clones listed, under 70% are singletons. Sequencing was carried out using memory CD8+ T cells sorted from blood. As for subset: CD45RO+ cells pooled with CCR7-negative TemRA cells. The receptors shown here come from a woman in her thirties in good health.

This sequence joins TRBV4-1 and TRBJ2-7; weak D call: TRBD1 (6 bases). V shed 1 base and J shed 2 bases, with 18 bases lying between them. Germline-derived CDR1 and CDR2 are MGHRA and YSYEKL. There are 17 residues in the CDR3. In nucleotides, the CDR3 is TGCGCCAGCAGCCAAGTAGTAGGGGGTCGGGCCCCCTACGAGCAGTACTTC. It is translated as CASSQVVGGRAPYEQYF.

The chain is built from TRBV4-1 and TRBJ2-2; 7 bases align to TRBD2. V was pared by 2 bases and J by 1 base, with 4 bases of the junction left unmatched. The CDR3 runs to 16 residues. Germline V gives CDR1 MGHRA, CDR2 YSYEKL. CDR3: CASSQISGWNTGELFF. Written as DNA, the CDR3 is TGCGCCAGCAGCCAAATTAGCGGGTGGAACACCGGGGAGCTGTTTTTT.

This clone was picked up a small number of times. CDR3 sequence reads: CASSSLLGGAQEQYF. The CDR3 DNA is TGTGCCAGCAGTAGCCTCTTGGGGGGGGCTCAAGAGCAGTACTTC. The genes are TRBV6-6 and TRBJ2-7; TRBD2 might be the D (7 bases). In germline, CDR1 is MNHNY, CDR2 SVGAGI (reference sequence). V was clipped by 5 bases and J by 7 bases, with 21 bases between them. CDR3 size: 15 residues.

The V gene is TRBV6-4, the J gene TRBJ1-2, with a tentative D call TRBD1 (5 bases). V gave up 8 bases and J gave up 3 bases, with 13 bases separating them. The CDR3 is made up of 13 amino acids. Germline V gives CDR1 MRHNA, CDR2 SNTAGT. The CDR3 DNA reads TGTGCCAGCCGGGGCCCGGGGGACTATGGCTACACCTTC. This sequence encodes CASRGPGDYGYTF.

V usage is TRBV18 and J usage is TRBJ1-5; D not resolved. V dropped 2 bases and J dropped 12 bases, with 20 bases sitting between them. Germline CDR1 KGHSH, CDR2 LQKENI. This CDR3 is 15 amino acids long. CDR3 sequence reads: CASSPMGAWSEVQHF. CDR3 nucleotides: TGTGCCAGCTCACCAATGGGTGCTTGGAGCGAGGTCCAGCATTTT.